In its sample, the clone carrying this T cell receptor beta chain was seen once. Original processing notes: How many nucleated cells were present was estimated from reference gene primer amplification. Measured with immunoSEQ multiplex PCR; TCRdb has only the in-frame clones, and not every one. The V and J calls and the clone size are those of that table, but D and trimming were determined from the DNA. The sample shows about 280,000 clones, about 80% of them seen only once. The data originate from a study of blood T cell repertoires in COVID-19. Study background: The United States, Italy and Spain provided the acute and convalescent COVID-19 samples. T cells, B-cell-depleted T cells, or PBMCs provided the cDNA or gDNA that served as material.

The sequenced sample consisted of peripheral blood. This sequence originates from a woman aged 50 to 60 who had recovered from COVID-19.

The chain's CDR3 is CASSLRDRYGYNEQFF. DNA of the CDR3: TGTGCCAGCAGCTTACGGGACAGGTATGGGTACAATGAGCAGTTCTTC. The chain joins TRBV7-8 to TRBJ2-1; 8 bases fit TRBD1. V shed 2 bases, J shed 4 bases, and the junction held 7 bases outside the gene matches. Germline values: CDR1 SGHVS, CDR2 FQNEAQ. The CDR3 covers 16 residues.